This TCR beta chain is drawn from a study of blood T cell repertoires in COVID-19. Across the study: From the United States, Italy and Spain came samples of acute and convalescent COVID-19.

Seattle researchers signed up patients amid active infection and tracked them longitudinally. Clones were read by immunoSEQ multiplex PCR, and TCRdb kept only the in-frame ones, dropping some. This sample yields about 180,000 clones, of which over 70% are seen a single time; about 7% belongs to the top ten. Germline CDR1 reads SGHAT; CDR2 reads FQDESV (reference sequence). There are 15 residues in the CDR3. V gave up 1 base and J gave up 1 base, with 10 bases separating them. The gene calls are TRBV11-1 and TRBJ2-5; D might be TRBD2 (6 bases). The receptor was isolated from a woman aged 40 to 50 with COVID-19, enrolled during active disease. Sequences were obtained from peripheral blood. CDR3 region: CASSLEAGSQETQYF. In DNA form, the CDR3 reads TGTGCCAGCAGCTTAGAGGCGGGGAGCCAAGAGACCCAGTACTTC.